This T cell receptor beta chain comes out of a study of OX40 agonist ivuxolimab in advanced cancers. CDR1 SGHTA and CDR2 FQGNSA come from the germline V gene. This CDR3 comprises 14 residues. V lost 3 bases and J lost 0, with 9 bases in between. Method: immunoSEQ multiplex PCR; TCRdb's copy keeps in-frame clones and lacks some. The profile shows under 20,000 clones, 87% of them singletons. The V and J genes are TRBV7-2 and TRBJ2-7, with unresolved D. Sequences were derived from CD4+ or CD8+ T cells sorted from blood, sampled in a trial of the OX40 agonist ivuxolimab. This TCR derives from an adult with an advanced solid tumor such as melanoma, head and neck, liver or kidney cancer. CDR3 sequence: CASSFGVGSYEQYF. The CDR3 DNA is TGTGCCAGCAGCTTTGGCGTCGGCTCCTACGAGCAGTACTTC.